This passage covers 24 T cell receptor beta chains from one sample sequenced in a study of T cell clonality in common variable immunodeficiency. Measured with immunoSEQ multiplex PCR; TCRdb has only the in-frame clones, and not every one. Listed for the sample are roughly 29,000 clones, none seen a single time. Sequenced input: peripheral blood mononuclear cells. These receptors originate from a person between 18 and 75 years old in good health.

This clone was recorded many times. The DNA ends 3 residues before the CDR3 does, and the rest of the CDR3 is filled in from the germline J gene. J is TRBJ1-5 and V is TRBV6-2 or TRBV6-3; D remains ambiguous. Trimming pared 6 bases from V and 9 bases from J, leaving 12 bases between. Per germline, CDR1 MNHEY and CDR2 SVGEGT. This CDR3 is 12 amino acids long. CDR3: CASSQGPRPQHF. The CDR3 bases that were read are TGTGCCAGCAGCCAAGGGCCCCGGCCC.

The table lists this clone with a few counts. The read terminates 3 residues ahead of where the CDR3 ends, so the germline J gene completes it. This chain links TRBV7-6 with TRBJ2-2, with 9 bases aligning to TRBD1. Germline CDR1 reads SGHVS; CDR2 reads FNYEAQ. The CDR3 runs to 16 residues. V lost 5 bases and J lost 4; bases outside the gene matches: 8. The DNA read from the CDR3 is TGTGCCAGCAGCCATCCTATGACAGGGGGCACCGGGGAG. Its translation: CASSHPMTGGTGE. Given in full, the CDR3 is CASSHPMTGGTGELFF.

This clone was detected ten times or more. The CDR3 end lies 3 residues beyond the end of the read and is filled in from the germline J gene. The chain joins TRBV29-1 to TRBJ2-4; the D gene is possibly TRBD1 (6 bases). V was pared by 3 bases and J by 4 bases, with 7 bases between. CDR3 size: 12 residues. The germline CDR1 and CDR2 sequences are SQVTM and ANQGSEA. CDR3 amino acids: CSVEDRKNIQYF. Partial CDR3 DNA: TGCAGCGTTGAGGACAGAAAAAACATT.

This clone was picked up a small number of times. The read terminates 3 residues before the CDR3 end, so the remaining end is supplied by the germline J gene. The rearrangement links TRBV5-6 to TRBJ1-2, with D unresolved. Germline V gene data show CDR1 as SGHDT and CDR2 as YYEEEE. CDR3 size: 14 residues. The covered CDR3 bases are TGTGCCAGCAGCCATTCTGGCAGAACAGATACC. Its translation: CASSHSGRTDT. The whole CDR3 is CASSHSGRTDTYTF.

This clone was recorded many times. The read gets to within 3 residues of the CDR3 end, and the germline J gene fills in the rest. This chain links TRBV2 with TRBJ1-2, with 8 bases fitting TRBD1. V dropped 3 bases and J dropped 3; count of bases not matched to a gene: 6. The length of the CDR3 is 15 residues. Looked up from germline, CDR1 is SNHLY and CDR2 is FYNNEI. Partial CDR3 DNA: TGTGCCAGCAGTGATGGCCAGGGGGCCGACTATGGC. Protein product: CASSDGQGADYG. The entire CDR3 sequence reads CASSDGQGADYGYTF.

This clone was detected ten times or more. CDR3: CATSRETITGSATNEKLFF. The CDR3 bases that were read are TGTGCCACCAGCAGAGAGACTATAACAGGGTCTGCAACTAATGAAAAA. The genes are TRBV15 and TRBJ1-4; D might be TRBD1 (6 bases). The read ends 3 residues shy of where the CDR3 ends; the end is completed using the germline J gene. Per the germline V gene, CDR1 is LNHNV and CDR2 is YYDKDF (reference sequence). CDR3 length equals 19 residues. With 0 bases removed from V and 0 bases from J, the gap between germline ends came to 17 bases.

This clone was observed a handful of times. The observed sequence ends 3 residues before the CDR3 terminus, with the missing tail filled in from the germline J gene. This chain connects TRBV10-3 to TRBJ2-1; 9 bases line up with TRBD1. CDR1 is ENHRY, CDR2 SYGVKD, per germline. Germline trimming cut 8 bases from V and 9 bases from J; bases unmatched to any gene: 5. The length of the CDR3 is 12 residues. The CDR3 DNA, read in part, is TGTGCCATCGGACAGGGGATCGGTGAG. Protein sequence: CAIGQGIGE. The whole CDR3 protein is CAIGQGIGEQFF.

This clone has at least ten counts. With the read ending 3 residues before the CDR3 end, the germline J gene is used to fill in that end. This chain connects TRBV7-2 to TRBJ2-5; the D gene is possibly TRBD1 (6 bases). There are 14 residues in the CDR3. V was clipped by 5 bases and J by 1 base, with 11 bases between them. Germline V lookup: CDR1 SGHTA, CDR2 FQGNSA. This CDR3 reads CASSPRTAQETQYF. The sequenced part of the CDR3 DNA is TGTGCCAGCAGCCCCAGGACAGCCCAAGAGACC.

Ten or more counts support this clone. The CDR3 end is not reached by the read, which stops 3 residues before it; the germline J gene fills it in. V gene TRBV5-6 combines with J gene TRBJ1-5; no reliable D call. The V end was cut by 1 base, the J end by 6 bases, with 5 bases between. Germline V lookup: CDR1 SGHDT, CDR2 YYEEEE. The CDR3 spans 12 residues. This CDR3 is CASSLRSQPQHF. The covered CDR3 bases are TGTGCCAGCAGCTTGCGTAGTCAGCCC.

Notes on this clone: The CDR3 is cut off 3 residues early in the read; its end comes from the germline J gene. The rearrangement joins TRBV5-1 to TRBJ1-2; D is undetermined. The germline V gene encodes CDR1 SGHRS and CDR2 YFSETQ. V was clipped by 2 bases and J by 5 bases, with 16 bases between them. This CDR3 is 15 amino acids long. CDR3 DNA, as far as it was read: TGCGCCAGCAGCTTCGGCCCCGGCGGAAGTTATGGC. This translates into CASSFGPGGSYG. The entire CDR3 is CASSFGPGGSYGYTF.

Ten or more counts support this clone. The CDR3 goes on 3 residues after the read ends, and that part is filled in from the germline J gene. This rearrangement joins TRBV5-1 to TRBJ1-1; D not certain. The CDR3 extends over 14 amino acids. Germline loops: CDR1 SGHRS, CDR2 YFSETQ. Trimming left V 5 bases short and J 1 base short, with 12 bases between. This CDR3 reads CASRTQAGNTEAFF. CDR3 DNA (partial): TGCGCCAGCAGAACTCAGGCCGGGAACACTGAA. The variable domain in full, completed from reference TRBV5-1 and TRBJ1-1, reads KAGVTQTPRYLIKTRGQQVTLSCSPISGHRSVSWYQQTPGQGLQFLFEYFSETQRNKGNFPGRFSGRQFSNSRSEMNVSTLELGDSALYLCASRTQAGNTEAFFGQGTRLTVV.

This clone has a count of ten or more. At one end the junction does not follow the germline gene, possibly because of a read error. The read ends 3 residues early relative to the CDR3; the germline J gene fills the gap. V and J are TRBV10-3 and TRBJ2-2; 7 bases fit TRBD1. This CDR3 has 15 amino acids. Germline lookup yields CDR1 ENHRY and CDR2 SYGVKD. Partial CDR3 DNA: TGTGCCATCAGAAGACAGGGCCCGAATACCGGGGAG. It encodes CAIRRQGPNTGE. The whole CDR3 sequence is CAIRRQGPNTGELFF.

Partial CDR3 DNA: TGTGCCAGTAGTCCCAACAGACAGGATAAGGGATCACCG. Translating it yields CASSPNRQDKGSP. The CDR3 in its entirety is CASSPNRQDKGSPLFF. The chain is built from TRBV19 and TRBJ2-2, with D tentatively TRBD1 (6 bases). The read terminates 3 residues before the CDR3 end, so the remaining end is supplied by the germline J gene. From germline, CDR1 is LNHDA and CDR2 SQIVND (reference sequence). The CDR3 has 16 amino acids.

The sample holds many counts of this clone. The CDR3 end is not reached by the read, which stops 3 residues before it; the germline J gene fills it in. This chain connects TRBV20-1 to TRBJ2-5, with TRBD2 matching 8 bases. The V gene's germline CDR1 is DFQATT and CDR2 SNEGSKA (reference sequence). J gave up 2 bases and V 6 bases, and 8 bases lay outside the gene matches. The CDR3 consists of 14 residues. The covered CDR3 bases are TGCAGTGCAAAGGCGGGGGGCCAACAAGAGACC. It translates to CSAKAGGQQET. Given in full, the CDR3 is CSAKAGGQQETQYF.

The sample holds many counts of this clone. The read ends 3 residues before the CDR3 terminus; that terminus is restored from the germline J gene. The chain joins TRBV5-1 to TRBJ2-5, with D perhaps matching TRBD2 (6 bases). Trimming stripped 4 bases from V and 5 bases from J, with 12 bases between. The CDR3 is 13 residues long. Germline-derived CDR1 and CDR2 are SGHRS and YFSETQ. The CDR3 loop reads CASSLGEAETQYF. CDR3 DNA (partial): TGCGCCAGCAGCCTAGGGGAGGCGGAGACC.

This clone was seen repeatedly, ten times or more. CDR3 loop: CASRDRTNQPQHF. The DNA read from the CDR3 is TGTGCCAGCCGGGACAGGACCAATCAGCCC. This chain connects TRBV19 to TRBJ1-5; TRBD1 matches at 8 bases. Coverage ceases 3 residues before the CDR3 finishes, and the germline J gene fills in the end. The CDR3 covers 13 residues. Trimming took 9 bases from V and 3 from J; bases not matched to a gene: 4. Germline V CDR1 and CDR2: LNHDA, SQIVND (reference sequence).

There are many counts of this clone. The CDR3 protein is CASSDGGGADTQYF. CDR3 bases read: TGTGCCAGCAGTGACGGCGGGGGGGCAGATACG. V usage is TRBV6-4 and J usage is TRBJ2-3, with TRBD2 matching 9 bases. From the germline J gene comes the end of the CDR3, since the read stops 3 residues before it. Germline V lookup: CDR1 MRHNA, CDR2 SNTAGT. CDR3 length equals 14 residues. After removal of 2 bases from V and 4 bases from J, the junction contained 1 base not matched to a gene.

The table lists this clone with many counts. The sequence runs out 3 residues before the end of the CDR3; the remainder is reconstructed from the germline J gene. The chain couples TRBV7-3 to TRBJ2-2, with a weak D call TRBD1 (6 bases). Germline V gene data show CDR1 as SGHTA and CDR2 as FQGTGA. Trimming removed 5 bases at V and 0 bases at J, with 16 bases between. This CDR3 has 17 residues. The sequenced part of the CDR3 DNA is TGTGCCAGCAGCGCGCTTGGGGGCCAGACGAACACCGGGGAG. Translation: CASSALGGQTNTGE. In full, the CDR3 reads CASSALGGQTNTGELFF.

This clone was seen repeatedly, ten times or more. One end of the junction does not line up with germline, which may come from a read error. The read comes to an end 3 residues before the CDR3 does, leaving the germline J gene to fill in the end. The chain couples TRBV4-2 to TRBJ2-7; TRBD1 matches 7 bases. CDR1 is LGHNA and CDR2 is YNFKEQ in the germline V gene. This CDR3 is 16 amino acids long. The sequenced CDR3 bases are TGCGCCAGCAGCCAAGATAGGGCAGGGGGTAGTGACGAG. Its protein is CASSQDRAGGSDE. The entire CDR3 protein reads CASSQDRAGGSDEQYF.

By frequency in the sample, this clone is medium-sized. The read falls 3 residues short of the CDR3 end, and the missing part is taken from the germline J gene. The chain combines TRBV20-1 with TRBJ2-5; 10 nucleotides align to TRBD1. The CDR3 sequence is 15 residues long. In germline, CDR1 is DFQATT, CDR2 SNEGSKA (reference sequence). V was clipped by 2 bases and J by 0 bases; unmatched bases: 3. Incomplete CDR3 DNA: TGCAGTGCTAGACCGGACAGGGGGGACCAAGAGACC. Translating gives CSARPDRGDQET. The complete CDR3 protein is CSARPDRGDQETQYF.

A note on this clone: Only one base separates this from a far larger clonotype, so it likely reflects a read error. The missing CDR3 end, 3 residues past where the read stops, is filled in from the germline J gene. The genes are TRBV7-9 and TRBJ2-7; the D is unclear. There are 13 residues in the CDR3. Germline V CDR1 and CDR2: SEHNR, FQNEAQ (reference sequence). CDR3 bases read: TGTGGCAGCAGCCCGACATTCGGTAACGAG. It translates to CGSSPTFGNE. The CDR3 reads in full as CGSSPTFGNEQYF.

This clone was seen ten or more times. Sequencing ends 3 residues short of the CDR3 end; the germline J gene provides the rest. The chain is built from TRBV5-6 and TRBJ2-3; tentative D call: TRBD2 (5 bases). The germline gives CDR1 SGHDT, CDR2 YYEEEE. This CDR3 has 15 residues. CDR3 DNA (partial): TGTGCCAGCAGCTTGGTTCCTAGCATCGGAGAGACG. This encodes CASSLVPSIGET. The CDR3, in full, reads CASSLVPSIGETQYF. Drawing the rest from reference TRBV5-6 and TRBJ2-3, the complete variable domain is DAGVTQSPTHLIKTRGQQVTLRCSPKSGHDTVSWYQQALGQGPQFIFQYYEEEERQRGNFPDRFSGHQFPNYSSELNVNALLLGDSALYLCASSLVPSIGETQYFGPGTRLTVL.

This clone has ten or more counts. The CDR3 goes on 3 residues after the read ends, and that part is filled in from the germline J gene. The J gene is TRBJ2-2, the V gene TRBV4-2, with D uncertain. Germline CDR1 and CDR2: LGHNA and YNFKEQ. The CDR3 totals 13 residues. The V gene lost 0 bases and the J gene lost 5 bases, with 4 bases spanning the gap. The CDR3 sequence is CASSQDVTGELFF. The sequenced part of the CDR3 DNA is TGTGCCAGCAGCCAAGATGTAACCGGGGAG.

There are many counts of this clone. Sequencing ends 3 residues short of the CDR3 end; the germline J gene provides the rest. This chain links TRBV7-2 with TRBJ2-3; possibly TRBD2 for D (6 bases). Looked up from germline, CDR1 is SGHTA and CDR2 is FQGNSA. CDR3 length: 14 residues. V gave up 6 bases and J gave up 1 base, with 11 bases separating them. This CDR3 is CASRLSSGTDTQYF. CDR3 bases read: TGTGCCAGCAGGTTATCTAGCGGCACAGATACG.